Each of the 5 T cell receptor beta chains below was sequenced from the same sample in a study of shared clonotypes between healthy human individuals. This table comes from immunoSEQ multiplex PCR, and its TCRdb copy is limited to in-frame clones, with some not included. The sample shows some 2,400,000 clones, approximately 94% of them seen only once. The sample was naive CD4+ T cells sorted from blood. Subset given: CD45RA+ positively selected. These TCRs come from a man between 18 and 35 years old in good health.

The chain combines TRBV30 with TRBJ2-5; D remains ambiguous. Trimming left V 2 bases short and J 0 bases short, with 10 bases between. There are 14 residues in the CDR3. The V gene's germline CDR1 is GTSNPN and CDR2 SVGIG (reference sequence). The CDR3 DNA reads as TGTGCCTGGAGTCTCAGGTCCTACCAAGAGACCCAGTACTTC. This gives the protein CAWSLRSYQETQYF.

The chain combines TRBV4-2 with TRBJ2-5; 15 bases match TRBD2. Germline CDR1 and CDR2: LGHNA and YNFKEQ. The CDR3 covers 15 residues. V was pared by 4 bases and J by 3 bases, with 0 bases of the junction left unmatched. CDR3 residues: CASSRTSGGEETQYF. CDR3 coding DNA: TGTGCCAGCAGCCGGACTAGCGGGGGGGAAGAGACCCAGTACTTC.

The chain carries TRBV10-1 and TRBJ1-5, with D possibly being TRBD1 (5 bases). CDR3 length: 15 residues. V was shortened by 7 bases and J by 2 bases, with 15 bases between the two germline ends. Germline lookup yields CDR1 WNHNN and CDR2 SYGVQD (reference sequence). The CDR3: CASTAGRMGNQPQHF. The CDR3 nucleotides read TGCGCCAGCACGGCAGGGAGAATGGGCAATCAGCCCCAGCATTTT.

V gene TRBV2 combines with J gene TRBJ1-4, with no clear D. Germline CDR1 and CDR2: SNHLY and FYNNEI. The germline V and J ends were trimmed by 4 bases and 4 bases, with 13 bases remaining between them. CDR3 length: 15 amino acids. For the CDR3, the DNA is TGTGCCAGCAGTGTGCGACAAAGAAGTAATGAAAAACTGTTTTTT. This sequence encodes CASSVRQRSNEKLFF. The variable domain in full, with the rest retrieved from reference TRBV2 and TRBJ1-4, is EPEVTQTPSHQVTQMGQEVILRCVPISNHLYFYWYRQILGQKVEFLVSFYNNEISEKSEIFDDQFSVERPDGSNFTLKIRSTKLEDSAMYFCASSVRQRSNEKLFFGSGTQLSVL.

The CDR3 nucleotides read TGCGCCAGCAGCTTGGCCGGGGACGGCGATTCACCCCTCCACTTT. It is translated as CASSLAGDGDSPLHF. The chain combines TRBV5-1 with TRBJ1-6, with a tentative D call TRBD1 (5 bases). V was shortened by 0 bases and J by 8 bases, with 12 bases between the two germline ends. Germline assignment: CDR1 SGHRS and CDR2 YFSETQ. The CDR3 is made up of 15 amino acids.